This T cell receptor (beta chain) emerged from a study of CD8+CD57+ T cells in acquired aplastic anemia. As for the study in general: Sorting CD4+ and CD8+ cells gave DNA averaging approximately 3 ug.

In its sample, this clonotype was seen many times. Genomic DNA served as template for TCR beta VDJ and CDR3 profiling. TCRdb called the reads again in MiXCR, with one record for every CDR3 protein. The profile shows around 200,000 distinct CDR3 sequences, roughly 56% of them singletons. The CDR3 consists of 15 residues. Germline V gene data show CDR1 as SGHTA and CDR2 as FQGTGA. The V end was cut by 5 bases, the J end by 5 bases, with 16 bases between. This receptor was taken from a human donor in good health, serving as a control. The rearrangement links TRBV7-3 to TRBJ2-1; D assignment may be TRBD1 or TRBD2 (5 bases each). The sample comprised sorted CD4+, CD8+, or CD8+CD57+ T cells (not recorded which) from PBMCs. The CDR3 loop is CASSQRPGPNNEQFF. The CDR3, as DNA: TGTGCCAGCAGCCAGAGACCGGGGCCCAACAATGAGCAGTTCTTC.